This T cell receptor (beta chain) was sequenced in a study of blood T cells in healthy people across ages. A second PCR of 7 to 11 cycles used a sample-barcoded 5' primer and a J-beta primer mix. One entry per CDR3 protein, called by TCRdb with MiXCR from the 5' RACE reads. The repertoire holds around 1,700,000 distinct CDR3 sequences, with over 25% as singletons. CDR3 length: 17 residues. The V end was cut by 3 bases, the J end by 5 bases, with 22 bases between. The germline gives CDR1 SGHAT, CDR2 FQNNGV. Specimen: blood. The TCR was taken from a woman aged 30 to 39 in good health. The V and J genes are TRBV11-2 and TRBJ2-5; D tentatively fits TRBD1 or TRBD2 (5 bases each). The CDR3 region has the DNA TGTGCCAGCAGCTTTGGCAGCCGGGACCCATTGTTGGAGACCCAGTACTTC. It encodes CASSFGSRDPLLETQYF.